This record looks at one T cell receptor (beta chain) sequence and its context. The antigen remains unidentified. The PCR made use of 60 Vbeta and 13 Jbeta primers. As processed by the authors: An analysis performed later counted roughly 80 million unique TCR beta chains (roughly 10 million of them shared). The assay was immunoSEQ multiplex PCR, and TCRdb's table has in-frame clones only and misses some. V and J calls and clone size are those listed in that table; D and trimming were worked out from the DNA. The profile shows 85,000 to 120,000 clones, 83% of them singletons. This record comes from a study of cytomegalovirus exposure and HLA in healthy donors. Notes on the study in general: In a later analysis, donors in an Asian-associated ancestry cluster reportedly had fewer N-insertions in productive TCRs than the cohort mean. Follow-up analysis later connected one missense variant in DCLRE1C with trimming of TCR beta V- and J-genes.

Trimming shortened V by 5 bases and J by 2 bases, and 13 bases separated the two germline ends. Per the germline V gene, CDR1 is MNHEY and CDR2 is SVGAGI. The CDR3 length is 14 residues. Sequencing was performed on PBMCs. V and J are TRBV6-5 and TRBJ2-7; D possibly corresponds to TRBD1 (5 bases). The receptor was derived from a man in his forties or fifties in good health and CMV-seronegative. CDR3 coding DNA: TGTGCCAGCAGTAACACAGACAGTACCTACGAGCAGTACTTC. Translating gives CASSNTDSTYEQYF.